The clone carrying this T cell receptor beta chain appeared once. Its antigen is not known. Germline CDR1 reads SGHRS; CDR2 reads YFSETQ. The V gene end was trimmed by 4 bases and the J gene end by 7 bases; junction bases not matched to a gene: 15. The CDR3 contains 16 residues. The sample originates from a study of T cell responses to AZD1222 COVID-19 vaccine. Study-level points and caveats: Only 6 or 7 AZD1222 recipients tested seropositive at baseline. Reports say nearly half of spike-specific TCRs go after unmutated variant regions. Donor demographics were predominantly white British with a female majority; clonal diversity may be underestimated.

Data came from immunoSEQ multiplex PCR; TCRdb stores just in-frame clones and leaves some out. The top ten clones hold around 20% of a sample with 95,000 to 110,000 clones, about 91% of them seen once. The genes are TRBV5-1 and TRBJ2-7, with 9 bases identical to TRBD1. This sequence was found in an adult in good health. The sequenced sample was peripheral blood, obtained on day 0 of AZD1222 vaccination. DNA of the CDR3: TGCGCCAGCAGCGCCGACCGGGACAGGGTTTCTCTGGAGCAGTACTTC. Encoded protein: CASSADRDRVSLEQYF.